These T cell receptor beta chains were read from a single sample in a study of blood T cell repertoires in COVID-19. The assay was immunoSEQ multiplex PCR, and TCRdb's table has in-frame clones only and misses some. This table has 45,000 or so clones, around 84% appearing once. The sample consisted of peripheral blood. The receptor set was obtained from a human donor in a cohort sampled during active COVID-19. CDR3s include the opening cysteine and the closing phenylalanine or tryptophan. Fields, in order: D gene, V gene, J gene, CDR3 protein, CDR3 DNA. D genes are given only for firm matches.

>NA|TRBV14|TRBJ2-1
CASSPLSSGRGEQFF
TGTGCCAGCAGCCCCTTAAGCAGCGGGCGGGGTGAGCAGTTCTTC
>NA|TRBV11-2|TRBJ2-7
CASSSNSYEQYF
TGTGCCAGCAGCTCCAACAGCTACGAGCAGTACTTC
>NA|TRBV9|TRBJ1-1
CASSVERGSEAFF
TGTGCCAGCAGCGTAGAGCGCGGATCTGAAGCTTTCTTT
>TRBD1|TRBV24-1|TRBJ2-1
CATSDPETGDNEQFF
TGTGCCACCAGTGACCCCGAAACAGGGGACAATGAGCAGTTCTTC
>NA|TRBV6-5|TRBJ2-2
CASSPPVHAAGELFF
TGTGCCAGCAGTCCCCCGGTCCACGCCGCCGGGGAGCTGTTTTTT
>TRBD1|TRBV5-1|TRBJ2-3
CASSKQGETDTQYF
TGCGCCAGCAGTAAACAGGGGGAAACAGATACGCAGTATTTT
>TRBD1|TRBV19|TRBJ1-2
CASKSGQGTFYGYTF
TGTGCCAGTAAATCCGGACAGGGGACTTTCTATGGCTACACCTTC
>TRBD1|TRBV7-8|TRBJ1-3
CASSSWTGSEWNTIYF
TGTGCCAGCAGCTCCTGGACAGGGTCAGAATGGAACACCATATATTTT
>NA|TRBV4-3|TRBJ1-2
CASSQQQGSGNYGYTF
TGCGCCAGCAGCCAGCAACAGGGTTCTGGGAACTATGGCTACACCTTC
>TRBD1|TRBV18|TRBJ2-5
CASSRTGGEETQYF
TGTGCCAGCTCACGTACAGGGGGCGAAGAGACCCAGTACTTC
>TRBD1|TRBV4-2|TRBJ1-5
CASSQGSFSLVGGEQPQHF
TGTGCCAGCAGCCAAGGAAGCTTTTCTTTGGTAGGGGGCGAACAGCCCCAGCATTTT